This T cell receptor beta chain was identified in a study of regulatory T cells in long-lasting Graves disease. Study observations and caveats: The study found lower TCR diversity in persistent Graves' patients than in newly diagnosed ones.

This sample's time point: persistent/refractory GD, antithyroid drugs over 5 years with positive TRAb. Making the TCR library involved RNA that had been extracted from PBMCs. Assembly of TCR beta libraries relied on iRepertoire HTBI primers together with Arm-PCR of CDR3 regions. TCRdb reprocessed the multiplex PCR reads via MiXCR and lists one record per CDR3 protein. Found here are about 470,000 distinct CDR3 sequences, less than 25% of them singletons; the top ten hold 7.8%. To note about this clonotype: No antigen is known for it.

The starting material was peripheral blood mononuclear cells (PBMCs), obtained when the disease was refractory, from a patient treated with antithyroid drugs. This receptor was obtained from a female donor with Graves disease.

Here the CDR3 DNA reads TGTGCCAGCCCCCCTCGGACAGGGCAAGAGCAGTACTTC. Amino acids: CASPPRTGQEQYF. V and J are TRBV19 and TRBJ2-7, with TRBD1 matching over 8 bases. CDR1 and CDR2 from the germline V gene are LNHDA and SQIVND (reference sequence). The V segment lost 9 bases and the J segment 7 bases; nucleotides outside the gene matches: 11. The CDR3 has 13 amino acids. The full variable domain, in which reference TRBV19 and TRBJ2-7 provide the parts outside the CDR3, is DGGITQSPKYLFRKEGQNVTLSCEQNLNHDAMYWYRQDPGQGLRLIYYSQIVNDFQKGDIAEGYSVSREKKESFPLTVTSAQKNPTAFYLCASPPRTGQEQYFGPGTRLTVT.